This T cell receptor (beta chain) was documented in a study of CD8+ T cells in alopecia areata. At the level of the study: The share of scalp area affected provided the severity score for treated patients.

Described treatment: oral pan-JAK inhibitor, 5-10 mg twice daily. After isolation, RNA underwent reverse transcription to generate cDNA as the sequencing template. The protocol was immunoSEQ multiplex PCR, while the TCRdb copy is restricted to in-frame clones and leaves out a portion. The data show around 100,000 clones, approximately 55% seen once. The CDR3 length is 14 residues. The germline V gene encodes CDR1 SGHRS and CDR2 YFSETQ. V lost 3 bases and J 6 bases, leaving 14 bases between the germline ends. The sequence derives from a human donor with alopecia areata. The material sequenced was CD4+ T cells sorted from blood, taken at week 24, from a patient treated with tofacitinib. The chain joins TRBV5-1 to TRBJ2-3; D unresolved. Here the CDR3 reads CASSSPPSTDTQYF. CDR3 in DNA: TGCGCCAGCAGCTCCCCCCCGTCTACCGATACGCAGTATTTT.